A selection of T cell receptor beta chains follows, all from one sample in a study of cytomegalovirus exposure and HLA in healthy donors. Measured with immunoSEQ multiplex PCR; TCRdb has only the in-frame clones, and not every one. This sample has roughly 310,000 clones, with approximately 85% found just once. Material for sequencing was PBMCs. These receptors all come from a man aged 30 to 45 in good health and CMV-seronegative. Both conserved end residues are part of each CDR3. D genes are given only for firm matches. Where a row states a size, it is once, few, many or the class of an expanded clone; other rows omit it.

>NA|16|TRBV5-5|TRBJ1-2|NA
CASSLDRVGGVHGYTF
TGTGCCAGCAGCCTCGATAGGGTGGGGGGTGTACACGGCTACACCTTC
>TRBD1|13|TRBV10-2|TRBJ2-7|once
CATTDRGLYEQYF
TGCGCCACCACAGACAGGGGCCTATACGAGCAGTACTTC
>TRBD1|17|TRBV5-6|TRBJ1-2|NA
CASSLASGTGSFYGYTF
TGTGCCAGCAGCTTGGCCTCCGGGACAGGGTCTTTCTATGGCTACACCTTC
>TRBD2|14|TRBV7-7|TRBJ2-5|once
CASSPLGGAGTQYF
TGTGCCAGCAGCCCCCTCGGGGGGGCGGGGACCCAGTACTTC
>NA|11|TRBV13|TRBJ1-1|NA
CASSLTGEAFF
TGTGCCAGCAGCTTGACAGGTGAAGCTTTCTTT
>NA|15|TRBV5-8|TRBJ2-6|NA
CASSLWHSGANVLTF
TGTGCCAGCAGCTTGTGGCACTCTGGGGCCAACGTCCTGACTTTC
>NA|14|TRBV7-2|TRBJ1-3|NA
CASSFPSSGNTIYF
TGTGCCAGCAGCTTCCCATCCTCTGGAAACACCATATATTTT
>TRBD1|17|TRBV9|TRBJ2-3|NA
CASSVVKDRGSTDTQYF
TGTGCCAGCAGCGTAGTCAAAGACAGGGGTAGCACAGATACGCAGTATTTT
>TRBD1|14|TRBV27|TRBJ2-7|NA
CASSSPTGAYEQYF
TGTGCCAGCAGCTCCCCTACAGGGGCCTACGAGCAGTACTTC
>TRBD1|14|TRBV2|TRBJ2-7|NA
CASNRQGASYEQYF
TGTGCCAGCAATCGACAGGGGGCCTCCTACGAGCAGTACTTC
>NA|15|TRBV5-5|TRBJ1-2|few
CASSLGAGAYYGYTF
TGTGCCAGCAGCTTGGGTGCAGGGGCCTACTATGGCTACACCTTC
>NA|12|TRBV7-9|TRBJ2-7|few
CASSPGHAWQYF
TGTGCCAGCAGCCCTGGACATGCGTGGCAGTACTTC
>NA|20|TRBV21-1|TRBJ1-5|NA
CASSKETGAGDENSNQPQHF
TGTGCCAGCAGCAAAGAGACTGGGGCAGGGGACGAAAATAGCAATCAGCCCCAGCATTTT
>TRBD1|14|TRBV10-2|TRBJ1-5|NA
CASTETGSNQPQHF
TGCGCCAGCACGGAGACAGGGAGCAATCAGCCCCAGCATTTT
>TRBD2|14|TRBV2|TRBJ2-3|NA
CASSSLAGQLTQYF
TGTGCCAGCAGTTCACTAGCGGGCCAACTTACGCAGTATTTT
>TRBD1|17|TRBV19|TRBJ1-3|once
CASSTSKNRGGGNTIYF
TGTGCCAGTAGTACATCCAAAAACAGGGGTGGTGGAAACACCATATATTTT
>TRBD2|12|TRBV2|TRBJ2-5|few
CASRLAGETQYF
TGTGCCAGCAGACTAGCGGGGGAGACCCAGTACTTC
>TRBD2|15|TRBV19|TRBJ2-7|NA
CASRSLAGASYEQYF
TGTGCCAGTAGAAGTTTAGCGGGCGCGAGCTACGAGCAGTACTTC
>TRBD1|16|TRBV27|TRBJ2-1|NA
CASSSARDRAFFGQFF
TGTGCCAGCAGTTCAGCCCGGGACAGGGCCTTCTTCGGGCAGTTCTTC
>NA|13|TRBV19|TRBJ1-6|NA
CASSDRLRSPLHF
TGTGCCAGTAGTGACAGGCTAAGATCACCCCTCCACTTT
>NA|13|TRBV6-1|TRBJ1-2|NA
CASSDQGNYGYTF
TGTGCCAGCAGTGACCAGGGGAACTATGGCTACACCTTC
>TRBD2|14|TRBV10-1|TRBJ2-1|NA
CASSVERGNNEQFF
TGCGCCAGCAGTGTTGAGCGGGGGAACAATGAGCAGTTCTTC
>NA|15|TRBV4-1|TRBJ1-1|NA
CASSQGSSGDTEAFF
TGCGCCAGCAGCCAAGGCTCCTCGGGGGACACTGAAGCTTTCTTT
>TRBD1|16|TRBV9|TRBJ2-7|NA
CASSPPGQGIFEEQYF
TGTGCCAGCAGCCCACCGGGACAGGGGATTTTTGAAGAGCAGTACTTC
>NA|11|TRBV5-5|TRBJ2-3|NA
CASAGLNTQYF
TGTGCCAGCGCGGGGTTGAATACGCAGTATTTT
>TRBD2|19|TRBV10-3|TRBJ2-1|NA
CAISESLAGASGSYNEQFF
TGTGCCATCAGTGAGTCGCTAGCGGGGGCCTCCGGCTCCTACAATGAGCAGTTCTTC
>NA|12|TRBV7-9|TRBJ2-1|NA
CASTRTDNEQFF
TGTGCCAGCACCAGGACAGACAATGAGCAGTTCTTC
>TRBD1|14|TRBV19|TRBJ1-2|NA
CASSPDRAFYGYTF
TGTGCCAGTAGTCCGGACAGGGCCTTCTATGGCTACACCTTC
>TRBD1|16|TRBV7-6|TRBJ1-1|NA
CASSLMGQGTTSEAFF
TGTGCCAGCAGCTTAATGGGACAGGGCACCACTAGTGAAGCTTTCTTT
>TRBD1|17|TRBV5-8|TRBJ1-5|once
CASSKDPGTQGRQPQHF
TGTGCCAGCAGCAAAGATCCCGGGACACAGGGGAGGCAGCCCCAGCATTTT
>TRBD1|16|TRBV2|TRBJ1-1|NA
CASRGGQGVVYTEAFF
TGTGCCAGCAGGGGGGGACAGGGAGTTGTCTACACTGAAGCTTTCTTT
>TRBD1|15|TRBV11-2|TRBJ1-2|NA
CASSIGQGAPYGYTF
TGTGCCAGCAGCATAGGACAGGGGGCACCCTATGGCTACACCTTC
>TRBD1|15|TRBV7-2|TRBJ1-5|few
CASSSDRGPNQPQHF
TGTGCCAGCAGCTCCGACAGGGGTCCCAATCAGCCCCAGCATTTT
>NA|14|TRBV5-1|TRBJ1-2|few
CASSDAGASYGYTF
TGCGCCAGCAGCGACGCTGGGGCTAGCTATGGCTACACCTTC
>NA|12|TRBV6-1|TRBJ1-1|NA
CASRPGTRRAFF
TGTGCCAGCAGACCCGGGACAAGGCGAGCTTTCTTT
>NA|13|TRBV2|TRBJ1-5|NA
CASSVGSLGAQHF
TGTGCCAGCAGTGTAGGGAGCCTCGGGGCCCAGCATTTT
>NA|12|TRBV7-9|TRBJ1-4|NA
CASSLTDEKLFF
TGTGCCAGCAGCTTAACGGATGAAAAACTGTTTTTT
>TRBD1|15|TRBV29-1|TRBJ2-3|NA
CSVSQGAHGTDTQYF
TGCAGCGTCAGCCAGGGGGCGCACGGCACAGATACGCAGTATTTT
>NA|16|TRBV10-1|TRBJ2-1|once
CASSEGRDIFYNEQFF
TGCGCCAGCAGTGAGGGCAGGGACATCTTCTACAATGAGCAGTTCTTC
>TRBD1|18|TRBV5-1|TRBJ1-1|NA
CASSLWETGLTITTEAFF
TGCGCCAGCAGCTTGTGGGAGACAGGGCTCACCATCACCACTGAAGCTTTCTTT
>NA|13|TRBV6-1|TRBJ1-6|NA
CASRPGLNSPLHF
TGTGCCAGCAGGCCTGGGCTCAATTCACCCCTCCACTTT
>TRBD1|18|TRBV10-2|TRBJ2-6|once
CASNSHRGNSSGANVLTF
TGCGCCAGCAACTCACACAGGGGGAATAGTTCCGGGGCCAACGTCCTGACTTTC
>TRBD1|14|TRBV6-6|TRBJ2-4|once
CASSLQGPKNIQYF
TGTGCCAGCAGTTTACAGGGGCCCAAAAACATTCAGTACTTC
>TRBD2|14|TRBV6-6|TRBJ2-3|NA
CASRMSGGADTQYF
TGTGCCAGCAGGATGAGCGGGGGCGCAGATACGCAGTATTTT
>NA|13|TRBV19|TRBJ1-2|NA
CASSMVGRDGYTF
TGTGCCAGTAGTATGGTAGGGCGGGATGGCTACACCTTC
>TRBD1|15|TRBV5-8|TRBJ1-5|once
CASSLEDRVGQPQHF
TGTGCCAGCAGCTTGGAGGACAGGGTTGGTCAGCCCCAGCATTTT
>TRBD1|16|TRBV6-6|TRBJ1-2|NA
CASSYKPGQGTYGYTF
TGTGCCAGCAGTTACAAACCGGGACAGGGTACCTATGGCTACACCTTC
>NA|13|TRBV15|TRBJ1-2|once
CATSRPGIHGYTF
TGTGCCACCAGCAGACCCGGGATTCATGGCTACACCTTC
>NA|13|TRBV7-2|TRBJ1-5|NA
CASSLNENQPQHF
TGTGCCAGCAGCTTAAATGAGAATCAGCCCCAGCATTTT
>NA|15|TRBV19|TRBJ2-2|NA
CASSIVGLLSGELFF
TGTGCCAGTAGTATAGTTGGCCTCCTCTCCGGGGAGCTGTTTTTT
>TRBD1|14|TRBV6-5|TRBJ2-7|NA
CASRSDRGSYEQYF
TGTGCCAGCAGATCGGACAGGGGTTCCTACGAGCAGTACTTC
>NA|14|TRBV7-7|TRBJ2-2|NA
CASSLRGNTGELFF
TGTGCCAGCAGCCTTAGGGGGAACACCGGGGAGCTGTTTTTT
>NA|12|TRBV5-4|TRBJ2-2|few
CASSPSTGELFF
TGTGCCAGCAGCCCGTCCACCGGGGAGCTGTTTTTT
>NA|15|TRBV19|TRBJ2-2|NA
CASSIQQRYTGELFF
TGTGCCAGTAGTATTCAACAGAGATACACCGGGGAGCTGTTTTTT
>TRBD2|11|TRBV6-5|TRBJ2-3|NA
CASIGGNTQYF
TGTGCCAGCATCGGGGGGAATACGCAGTATTTT